This T cell receptor (beta chain) was retrieved from a study of T cell repertoires in cytomegalovirus infection. Regarding the study as a whole: There were HLA-C-restricted CMV-specific TCR beta clonotypes dominating the ex vivo response.

Remarks on this clonotype: Its antigen is not known.

Germline V gene data show CDR1 as MDHEN and CDR2 as SYDVKM. The CDR3 is 14 amino acids. Trimming took 10 bases from V and 7 from J, leaving 19 bases between them. TCRdb re-called the reads through MiXCR, storing one row per CDR3 protein. The repertoire holds 86,000 or so distinct CDR3 sequences, with around 25% as singletons. The sequence was collected from a human donor in good health (CMV status not recorded). Some clones in this sample may be carry-over from other donors' samples. This specimen was CD8+ T cells from cultured PBMCs, taken from culture after CMV antigen stimulation. The rearrangement links TRBV28 to TRBJ1-4; the D gene is possibly TRBD1 (5 bases). CDR3 sequence reads: CATNERGGVEKLFF. Here the CDR3 DNA reads TGTGCCACAAATGAAAGGGGAGGGGTTGAAAAACTGTTTTTT. The full variable domain, rest sourced from reference TRBV28 and TRBJ1-4, is DVKVTQSSRYLVKRTGEKVFLECVQDMDHENMFWYRQDPGLGLRLIYFSYDVKMKEKGDIPEGYSVSREKKERFSLILESASTNQTSMYLCATNERGGVEKLFFGSGTQLSVL.